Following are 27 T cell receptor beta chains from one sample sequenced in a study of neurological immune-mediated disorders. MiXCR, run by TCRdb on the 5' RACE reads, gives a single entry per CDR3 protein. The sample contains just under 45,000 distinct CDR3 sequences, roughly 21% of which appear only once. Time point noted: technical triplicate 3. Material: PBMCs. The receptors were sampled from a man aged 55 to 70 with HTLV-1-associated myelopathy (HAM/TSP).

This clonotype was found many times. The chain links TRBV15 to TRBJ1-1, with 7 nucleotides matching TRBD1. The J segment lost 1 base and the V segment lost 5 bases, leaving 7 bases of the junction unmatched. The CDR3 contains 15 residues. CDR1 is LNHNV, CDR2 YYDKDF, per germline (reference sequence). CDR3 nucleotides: TGTGCCACCAGCTTCCGGACAGGATCGAACACTGAAGCTTTCTTT. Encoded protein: CATSFRTGSNTEAFF.

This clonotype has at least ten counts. The CDR3 loop reads CASSLAHLYQETQYF. CDR3 sequence (DNA): TGTGCCAGCAGTTTAGCACACCTCTACCAAGAGACCCAGTACTTC. The V and J genes are TRBV28 and TRBJ2-5; D is undetermined. V gave up 2 bases and J gave up 0 bases, with 10 bases separating them. CDR1 MDHEN and CDR2 SYDVKM come from the germline V gene. This CDR3 is built from 15 residues.

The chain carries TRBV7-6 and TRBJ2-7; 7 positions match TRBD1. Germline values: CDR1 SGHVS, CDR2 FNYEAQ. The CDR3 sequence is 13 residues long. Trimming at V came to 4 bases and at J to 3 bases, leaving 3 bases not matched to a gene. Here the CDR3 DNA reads TGTGCCAGCAGCTCGGGACAGAACTACGAGCAGTACTTC. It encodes CASSSGQNYEQYF.

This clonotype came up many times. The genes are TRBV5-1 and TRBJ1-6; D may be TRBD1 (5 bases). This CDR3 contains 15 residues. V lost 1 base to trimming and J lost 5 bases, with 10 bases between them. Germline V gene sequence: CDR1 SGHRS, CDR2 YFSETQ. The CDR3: CASSLRGRDNSPLHF. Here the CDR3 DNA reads TGCGCCAGCAGCTTGCGGGGCCGGGATAATTCACCCCTCCACTTT.

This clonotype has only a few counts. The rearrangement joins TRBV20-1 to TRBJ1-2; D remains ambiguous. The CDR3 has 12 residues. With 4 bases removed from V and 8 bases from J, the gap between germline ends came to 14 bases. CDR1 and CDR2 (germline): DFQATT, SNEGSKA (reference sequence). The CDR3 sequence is CSAKEGPKGYTF. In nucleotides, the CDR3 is TGCAGTGCTAAAGAGGGTCCTAAAGGCTACACCTTC.

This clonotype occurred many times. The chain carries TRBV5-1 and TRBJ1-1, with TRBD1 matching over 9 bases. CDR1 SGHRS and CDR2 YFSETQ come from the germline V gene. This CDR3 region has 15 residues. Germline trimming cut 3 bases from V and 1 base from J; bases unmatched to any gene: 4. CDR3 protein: CASSSGQGRNTEAFF. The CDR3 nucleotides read TGCGCCAGCAGCTCAGGACAGGGGAGGAACACTGAAGCTTTCTTT.

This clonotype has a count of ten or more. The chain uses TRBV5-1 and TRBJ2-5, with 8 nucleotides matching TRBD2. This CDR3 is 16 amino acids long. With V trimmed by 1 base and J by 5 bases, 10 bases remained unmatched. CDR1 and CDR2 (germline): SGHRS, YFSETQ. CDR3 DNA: TGCGCCAGCAGCTTGAATAGGCGGGAGGAGCGGGAGACCCAGTACTTC. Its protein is CASSLNRREERETQYF.

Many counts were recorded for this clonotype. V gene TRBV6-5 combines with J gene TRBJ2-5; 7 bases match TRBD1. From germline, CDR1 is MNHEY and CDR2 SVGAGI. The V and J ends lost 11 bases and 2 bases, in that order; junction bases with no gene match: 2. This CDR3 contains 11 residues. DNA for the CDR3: TGTGCCTCGGGACAGCAAGAGACCCAGTACTTC. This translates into CASGQQETQYF.

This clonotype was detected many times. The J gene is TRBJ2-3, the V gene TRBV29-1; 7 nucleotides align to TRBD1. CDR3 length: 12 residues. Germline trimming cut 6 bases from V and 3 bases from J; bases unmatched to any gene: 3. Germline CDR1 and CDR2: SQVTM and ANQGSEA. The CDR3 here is CSVRQGTDTQYF. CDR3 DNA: TGCAGCGTAAGACAGGGTACAGATACGCAGTATTTT.

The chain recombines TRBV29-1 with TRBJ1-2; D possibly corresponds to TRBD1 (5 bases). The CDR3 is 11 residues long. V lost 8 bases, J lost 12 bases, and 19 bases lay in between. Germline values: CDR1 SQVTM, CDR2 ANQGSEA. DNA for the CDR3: TGCAGCTTTGGAGGCGACAGAGGCCACACCTTC. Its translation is CSFGGDRGHTF.

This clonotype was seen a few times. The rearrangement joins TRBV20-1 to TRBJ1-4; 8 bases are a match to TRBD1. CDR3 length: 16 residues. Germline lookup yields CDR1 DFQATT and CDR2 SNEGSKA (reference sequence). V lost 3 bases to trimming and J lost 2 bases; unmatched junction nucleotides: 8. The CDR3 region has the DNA TGCAGTGCTAGGGAAAATGCAGGGGGCACTAATGAAAAACTGTTTTTT. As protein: CSARENAGGTNEKLFF.

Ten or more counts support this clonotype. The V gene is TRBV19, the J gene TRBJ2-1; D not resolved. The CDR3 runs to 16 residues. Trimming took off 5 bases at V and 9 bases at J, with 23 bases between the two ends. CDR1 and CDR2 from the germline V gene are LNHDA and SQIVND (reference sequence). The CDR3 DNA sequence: TGTGCCAGTAGTGACCGGGCTCTGCATGACAACGGTGAGCAGTTCTTC. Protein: CASSDRALHDNGEQFF.

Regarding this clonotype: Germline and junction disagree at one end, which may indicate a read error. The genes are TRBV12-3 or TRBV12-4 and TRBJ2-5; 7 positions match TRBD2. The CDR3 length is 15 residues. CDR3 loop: CVSSPSGRAEEIQYF. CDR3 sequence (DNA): TGTGTCAGCAGCCCATCTGGGAGGGCCGAGGAGATCCAGTACTTC.

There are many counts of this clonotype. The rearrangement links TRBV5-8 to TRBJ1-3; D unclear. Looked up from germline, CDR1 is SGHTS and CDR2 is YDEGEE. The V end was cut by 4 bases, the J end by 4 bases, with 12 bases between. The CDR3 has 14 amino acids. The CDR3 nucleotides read TGTGCCAGCAGCCCCCGCGGCCTCGGAAACACCATATATTTT. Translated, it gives CASSPRGLGNTIYF.

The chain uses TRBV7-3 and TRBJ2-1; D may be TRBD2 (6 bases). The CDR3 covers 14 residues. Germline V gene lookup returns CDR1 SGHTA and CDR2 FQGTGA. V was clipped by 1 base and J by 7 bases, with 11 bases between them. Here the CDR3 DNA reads TGTGCCAGCAGCTTAAGCGGGATAGGAAATGAGCAGTTCTTC. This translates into CASSLSGIGNEQFF.

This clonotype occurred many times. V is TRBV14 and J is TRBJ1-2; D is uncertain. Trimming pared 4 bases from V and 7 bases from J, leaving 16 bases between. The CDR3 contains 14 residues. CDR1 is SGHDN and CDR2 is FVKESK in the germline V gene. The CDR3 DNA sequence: TGTGCCAGCAGCCGCCCCGGGAAGGAGGGTGGCTACACCTTC. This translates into CASSRPGKEGGYTF.

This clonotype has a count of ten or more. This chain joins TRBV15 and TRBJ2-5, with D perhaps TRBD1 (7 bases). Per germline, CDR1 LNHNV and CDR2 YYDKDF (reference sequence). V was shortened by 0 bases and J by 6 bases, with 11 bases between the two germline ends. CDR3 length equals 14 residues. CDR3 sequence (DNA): TGTGCCACCAGCAGAGATTCAGGGGGGAAGACCCAGTACTTC. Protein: CATSRDSGGKTQYF.

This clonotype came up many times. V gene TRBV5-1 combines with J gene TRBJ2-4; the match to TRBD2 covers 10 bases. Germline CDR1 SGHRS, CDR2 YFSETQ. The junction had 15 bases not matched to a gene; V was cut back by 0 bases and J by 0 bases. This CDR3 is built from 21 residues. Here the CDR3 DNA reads TGCGCCAGCAGCTTGGCAGGGGGGACTAGCGCTTATCATTTAGCCAAAAACATTCAGTACTTC. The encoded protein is CASSLAGGTSAYHLAKNIQYF.

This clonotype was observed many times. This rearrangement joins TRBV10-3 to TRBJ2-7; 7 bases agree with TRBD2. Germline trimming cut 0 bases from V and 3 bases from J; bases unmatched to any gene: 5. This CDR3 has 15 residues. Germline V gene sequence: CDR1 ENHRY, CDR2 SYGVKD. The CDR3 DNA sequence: TGTGCCATCAGTGAGTCGGGGGAGGGCCTCTACGAGCAGTACTTC. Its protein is CAISESGEGLYEQYF.

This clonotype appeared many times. The CDR3 region is CASSSRTGSNQPQHF. The CDR3 DNA reads as TGTGCCAGCAGTTCCCGGACAGGGTCGAATCAGCCCCAGCATTTT. The chain employs TRBV27 and TRBJ1-5; 8 nucleotides match TRBD1. This CDR3 is built from 15 residues. The germline CDR1 and CDR2 sequences are MNHEY and SMNVEV (reference sequence). The trim removed 4 bases at V and 4 bases at J, leaving 6 bases unmatched.

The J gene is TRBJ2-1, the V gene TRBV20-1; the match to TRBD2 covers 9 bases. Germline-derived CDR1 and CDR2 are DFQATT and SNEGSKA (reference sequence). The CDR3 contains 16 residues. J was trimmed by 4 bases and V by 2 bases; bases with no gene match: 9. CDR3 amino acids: CSARPVAGDGYNEQFF. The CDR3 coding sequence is TGCAGTGCTAGACCGGTAGCGGGAGACGGGTACAATGAGCAGTTCTTC.

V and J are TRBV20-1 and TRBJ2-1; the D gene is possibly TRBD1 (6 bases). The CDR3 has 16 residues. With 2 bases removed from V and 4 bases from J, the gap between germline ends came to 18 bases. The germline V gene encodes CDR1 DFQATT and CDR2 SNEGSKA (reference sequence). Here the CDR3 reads CSARYHQGLTYNEQFF. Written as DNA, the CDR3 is TGCAGTGCTAGATATCATCAGGGGCTTACTTACAATGAGCAGTTCTTC.

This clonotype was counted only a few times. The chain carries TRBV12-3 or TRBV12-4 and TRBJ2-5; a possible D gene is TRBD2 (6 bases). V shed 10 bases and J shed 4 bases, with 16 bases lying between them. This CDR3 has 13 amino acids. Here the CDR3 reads CANSKLARETQYF. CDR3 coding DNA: TGTGCCAACAGCAAACTAGCTCGAGAGACCCAGTACTTC.

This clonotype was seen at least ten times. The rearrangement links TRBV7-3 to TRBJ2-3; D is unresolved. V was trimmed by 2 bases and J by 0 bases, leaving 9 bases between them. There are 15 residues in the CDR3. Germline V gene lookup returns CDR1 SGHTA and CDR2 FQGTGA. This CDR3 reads CASSLAGYSTDTQYF. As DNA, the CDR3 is TGTGCCAGCAGCTTAGCAGGTTATAGCACAGATACGCAGTATTTT.

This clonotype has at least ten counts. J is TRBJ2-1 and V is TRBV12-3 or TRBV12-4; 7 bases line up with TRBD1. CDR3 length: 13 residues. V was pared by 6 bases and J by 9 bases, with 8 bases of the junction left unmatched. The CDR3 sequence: CASRTGEVGEQFF. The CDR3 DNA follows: TGTGCCAGCAGAACAGGGGAAGTGGGTGAGCAGTTCTTC.

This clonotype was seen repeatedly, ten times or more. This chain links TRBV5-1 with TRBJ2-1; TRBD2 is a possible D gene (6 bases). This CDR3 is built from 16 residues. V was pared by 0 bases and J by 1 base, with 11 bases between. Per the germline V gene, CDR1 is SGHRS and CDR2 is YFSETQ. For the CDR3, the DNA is TGCGCCAGCAGCTTGGTCGGGGGAACGTCCTACAATGAGCAGTTCTTC. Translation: CASSLVGGTSYNEQFF. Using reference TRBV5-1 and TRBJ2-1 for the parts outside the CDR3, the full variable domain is KAGVTQTPRYLIKTRGQQVTLSCSPISGHRSVSWYQQTPGQGLQFLFEYFSETQRNKGNFPGRFSGRQFSNSRSEMNVSTLELGDSALYLCASSLVGGTSYNEQFFGPGTRLTVL.

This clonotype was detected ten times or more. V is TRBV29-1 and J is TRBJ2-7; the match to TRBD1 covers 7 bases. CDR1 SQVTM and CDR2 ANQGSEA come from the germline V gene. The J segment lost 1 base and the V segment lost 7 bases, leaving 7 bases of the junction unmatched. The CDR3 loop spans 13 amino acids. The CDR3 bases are TGCAGCGCTGGCCCAGGGGGATCCTACGAGCAGTACTTC. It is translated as CSAGPGGSYEQYF.